A selection of T cell receptor beta chains follows, all from one sample in a study of blood T cell repertoires in COVID-19. Clones were read by immunoSEQ multiplex PCR, and TCRdb kept only the in-frame ones, dropping some. This sample has a few hundred thousand clones, with 86% found just once. The material sequenced was peripheral blood. All receptors derive from a woman between 65 and 79 years old with COVID-19, enrolled during active disease. Each CDR3 is given without its conserved first and last residue.

V: TRBV6-4
J: TRBJ2-2
length: 13
CDR3: ASSDGLANTGELF

V: TRBV18
J: TRBJ1-4
length: 13
CDR3: ASSPRSGGEEKLF

V: TRBV10-3
J: TRBJ1-6
length: 11
CDR3: AISGERNSPLH

V: TRBV27
J: TRBJ1-2
length: 11
CDR3: ASSLTRNYGYT

V: TRBV6-5
J: TRBJ1-2
length: 12
CDR3: ASLYRTGSHGYT

V: TRBV5-1
J: TRBJ2-5
length: 10
CDR3: ASSLGQETQY

V: TRBV21-1
J: TRBJ2-7
length: 15
CDR3: ASSKAPLAVGSYEQY

V: TRBV27
J: TRBJ1-4
length: 15
CDR3: ASSTDGGPSTNEKLF

V: TRBV18
J: TRBJ1-1
length: 10
CDR3: ASSPTGTEAF

V: TRBV5-6
J: TRBJ1-2
length: 11
CDR3: ASSLYRGDGYT

V: TRBV30
J: TRBJ2-5
length: 15
CDR3: AWREKGLAGRGETQY

V: TRBV19
J: TRBJ2-1
length: 13
CDR3: ASTPGAGAYNEQF

V: TRBV6-6
J: TRBJ2-7
length: 10
CDR3: ASSYNSGEQY

V: TRBV3-1/TRBV3-2
J: TRBJ2-7
length: 12
CDR3: ASSSWTGNFQQY

V: TRBV10-3
J: TRBJ1-2
length: 11
CDR3: AISESNNYGYT

V: TRBV9
J: TRBJ2-2
length: 11
CDR3: ASSVARTGELF

V: TRBV7-2
J: TRBJ1-4
length: 14
CDR3: ASSFKVGQGREKLF

V: TRBV7-3
J: TRBJ2-3
length: 12
CDR3: ASSLRGDSTTKY

V: TRBV27
J: TRBJ1-1
length: 11
CDR3: ASSFPGNTEAF

V: TRBV2
J: TRBJ1-2
length: 12
CDR3: ASRGGTANYGYT

V: TRBV6-5
J: TRBJ1-2
length: 13
CDR3: ASSYSIQTVGGYT

V: TRBV25-1
J: TRBJ2-7
length: 13
CDR3: ASSDPRDSTYEQY

V: TRBV24-1
J: TRBJ1-1
length: 11
CDR3: ATSVQGGTEAF

V: TRBV5-6
J: TRBJ2-7
length: 13
CDR3: ASSLELGQGYEQY

V: TRBV6-5
J: TRBJ2-7
length: 11
CDR3: ASSYDRAYEQY

V: TRBV7-6
J: TRBJ2-1
length: 15
CDR3: ASSLDLRGPSYNEQF

V: TRBV2
J: TRBJ2-3
length: 12
CDR3: ASSEGPDRDTQY

V: TRBV3-1/TRBV3-2
J: TRBJ2-3
length: 13
CDR3: ASSPLAGVTDTQY

V: TRBV19
J: TRBJ2-1
length: 13
CDR3: ASSQTGFQYNEQF

V: TRBV2
J: TRBJ1-1
length: 9
CDR3: ASSAGTEAF

V: TRBV6-2/TRBV6-3
J: TRBJ1-5
length: 14
CDR3: ASSYGRGRGGQPQH

V: TRBV9
J: TRBJ1-6
length: 15
CDR3: ASSVGVRGTYNSPLH

V: TRBV5-1
J: TRBJ2-3
length: 12
CDR3: ASSLDSSTDTQY

V: TRBV5-1
J: TRBJ2-1
length: 12
CDR3: ASSLDRAINEQF

V: TRBV5-5
J: TRBJ2-3
length: 13
CDR3: ASSSDRGFGDTQY

V: TRBV10-3
J: TRBJ2-1
length: 13
CDR3: AISESPGSYNEQF